The count of the clone carrying this TCR beta chain is one. TCRdb reprocessed the RACE reads via MiXCR and lists one record per CDR3 protein. The data hold 180,000 or so distinct CDR3 sequences, with roughly 30% observed a single time. These data come from a study of human T cells and chemical hapten exposure. Study overall: The study lasted roughly five months, and patients were dosed weekly with diphenylcyclopropenone on the scalp throughout.

The CDR3 covers 12 residues. V trimming: 7 bases; J trimming: 6 bases; junction bases outside the gene matches: 5. Time point: pre-sensitization, week 0. The treatment was: therapeutic diphenylcyclopropenone sensitization with weekly scalp DPC. Donation of samples came from alopecia patients who were 18 to 70 years old and suitable for DPC. The source was whole blood, collected in connection with sensitization to the hapten diphenylcyclopropenone (DPC). The gene calls are TRBV12-3 or TRBV12-4 and TRBJ1-1; TRBD1 matches 7 bases. The receptor's source is a woman in her 30s with alopecia areata. Some clones in this sample may be carry-over from other donors' samples. CDR3 bases: TGTGCCAGCACCCAGACAGGGCCTGAAGCTTTCTTT. Encoded protein: CASTQTGPEAFF.